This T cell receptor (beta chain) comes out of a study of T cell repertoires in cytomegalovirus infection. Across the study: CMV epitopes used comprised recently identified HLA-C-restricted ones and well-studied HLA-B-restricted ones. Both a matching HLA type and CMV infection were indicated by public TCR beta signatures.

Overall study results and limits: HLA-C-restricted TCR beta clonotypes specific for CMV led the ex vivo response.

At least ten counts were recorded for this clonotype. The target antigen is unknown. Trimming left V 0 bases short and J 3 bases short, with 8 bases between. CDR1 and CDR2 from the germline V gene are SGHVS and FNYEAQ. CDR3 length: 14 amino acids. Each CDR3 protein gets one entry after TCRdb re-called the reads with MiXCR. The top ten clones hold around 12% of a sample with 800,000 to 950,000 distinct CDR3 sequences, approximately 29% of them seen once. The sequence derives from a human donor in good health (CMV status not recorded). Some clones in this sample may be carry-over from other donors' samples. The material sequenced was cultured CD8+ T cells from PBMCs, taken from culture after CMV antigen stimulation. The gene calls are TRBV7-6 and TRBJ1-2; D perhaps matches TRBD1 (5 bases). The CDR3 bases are TGTGCCAGCAGCTTAGCCGGGGGGGACTATGGCTACACCTTC. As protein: CASSLAGGDYGYTF.